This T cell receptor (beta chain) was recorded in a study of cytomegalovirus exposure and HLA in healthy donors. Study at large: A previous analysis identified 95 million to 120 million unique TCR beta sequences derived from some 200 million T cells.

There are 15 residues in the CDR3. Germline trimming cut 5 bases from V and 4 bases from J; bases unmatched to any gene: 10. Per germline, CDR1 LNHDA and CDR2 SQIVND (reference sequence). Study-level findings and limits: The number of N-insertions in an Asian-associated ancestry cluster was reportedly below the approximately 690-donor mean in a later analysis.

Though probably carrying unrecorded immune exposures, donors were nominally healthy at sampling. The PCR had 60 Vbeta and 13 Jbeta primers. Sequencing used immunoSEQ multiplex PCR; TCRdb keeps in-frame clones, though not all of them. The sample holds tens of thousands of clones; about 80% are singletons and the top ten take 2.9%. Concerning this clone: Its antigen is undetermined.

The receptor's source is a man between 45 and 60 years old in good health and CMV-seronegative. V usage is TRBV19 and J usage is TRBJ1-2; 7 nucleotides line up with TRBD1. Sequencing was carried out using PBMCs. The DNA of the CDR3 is TGTGCCAGTAGTCCCACGACAGGGAGACGCTATGGCTACACCTTC. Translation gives CASSPTTGRRYGYTF.